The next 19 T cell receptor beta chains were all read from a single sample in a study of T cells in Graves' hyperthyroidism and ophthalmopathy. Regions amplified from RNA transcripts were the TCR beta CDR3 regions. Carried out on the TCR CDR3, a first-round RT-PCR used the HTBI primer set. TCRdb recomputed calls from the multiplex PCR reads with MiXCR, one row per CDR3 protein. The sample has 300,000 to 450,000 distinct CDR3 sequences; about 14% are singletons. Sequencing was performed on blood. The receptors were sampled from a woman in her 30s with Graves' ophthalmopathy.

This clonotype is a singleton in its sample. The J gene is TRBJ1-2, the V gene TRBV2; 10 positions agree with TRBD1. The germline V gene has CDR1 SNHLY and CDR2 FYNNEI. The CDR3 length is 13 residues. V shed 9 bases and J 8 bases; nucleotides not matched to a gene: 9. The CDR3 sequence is CARTGTGVEGYTF. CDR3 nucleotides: TGTGCCAGAACCGGGACAGGGGTGGAGGGCTACACCTTC.

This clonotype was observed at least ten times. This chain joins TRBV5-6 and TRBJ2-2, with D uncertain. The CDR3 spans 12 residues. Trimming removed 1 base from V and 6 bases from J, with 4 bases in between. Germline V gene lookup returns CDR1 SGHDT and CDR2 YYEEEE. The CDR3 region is CASSLYPGELFF. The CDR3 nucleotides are TGTGCCAGCAGCTTGTACCCCGGGGAGCTGTTTTTT.

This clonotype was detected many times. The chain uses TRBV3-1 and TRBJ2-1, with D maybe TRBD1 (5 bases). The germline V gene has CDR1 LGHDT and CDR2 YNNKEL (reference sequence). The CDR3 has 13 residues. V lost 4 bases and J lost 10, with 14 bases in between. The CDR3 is CASSPSPQGEQFF. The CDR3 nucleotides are TGTGCCAGCAGCCCGAGTCCTCAGGGAGAGCAGTTCTTC.

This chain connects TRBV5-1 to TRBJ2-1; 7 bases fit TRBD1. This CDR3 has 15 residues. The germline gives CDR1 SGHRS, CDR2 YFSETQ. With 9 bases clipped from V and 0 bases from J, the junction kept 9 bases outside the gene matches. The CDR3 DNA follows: TGCGCCACCGGCGACGGGACAGCCTCCTACAATGAGCAGTTCTTC. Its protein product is CATGDGTASYNEQFF.

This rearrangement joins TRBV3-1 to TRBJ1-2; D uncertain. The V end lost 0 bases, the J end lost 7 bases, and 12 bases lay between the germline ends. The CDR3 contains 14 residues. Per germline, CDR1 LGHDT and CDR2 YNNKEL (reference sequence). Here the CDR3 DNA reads TGTGCCAGCAGCCAAGATTGGTCAGACCCTGGCTACACCTTC. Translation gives CASSQDWSDPGYTF. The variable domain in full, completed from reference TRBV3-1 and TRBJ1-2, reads DTAVSQTPKYLVTQMGNDKSIKCEQNLGHDTMYWYKQDSKKFLKIMFSYNNKELIINETVPNRFSPKSPDKAHLNLHINSLELGDSAVYFCASSQDWSDPGYTFGSGTRLTVV.

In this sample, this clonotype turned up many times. The CDR3 loop is CASSLAQVDEQYF. The CDR3 DNA reads as TGTGCCAGCAGCTTAGCACAGGTCGACGAGCAGTACTTC. The V gene is TRBV11-3, the J gene TRBJ2-7; TRBD1 might be the D (5 bases). The length of the CDR3 is 13 residues. Trimming removed 1 base at V and 5 bases at J, with 9 bases between. CDR1 SGHNT and CDR2 YENEEA come from the germline V gene.

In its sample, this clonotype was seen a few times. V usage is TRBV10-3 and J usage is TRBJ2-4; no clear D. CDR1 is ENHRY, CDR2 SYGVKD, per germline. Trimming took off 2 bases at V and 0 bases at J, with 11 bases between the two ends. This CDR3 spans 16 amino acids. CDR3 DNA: TGTGCCATCAGTGAGGTCGCAGGAGTAGCCAAAAACATTCAGTACTTC. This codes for CAISEVAGVAKNIQYF.

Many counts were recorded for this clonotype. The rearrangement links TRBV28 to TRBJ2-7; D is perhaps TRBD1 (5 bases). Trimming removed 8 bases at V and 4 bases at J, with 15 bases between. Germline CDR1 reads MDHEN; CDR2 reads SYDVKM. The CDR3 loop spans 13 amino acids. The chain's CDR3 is CASSTSGLYEQYF. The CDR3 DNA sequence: TGTGCCAGCTCGACTTCAGGGCTATACGAGCAGTACTTC.

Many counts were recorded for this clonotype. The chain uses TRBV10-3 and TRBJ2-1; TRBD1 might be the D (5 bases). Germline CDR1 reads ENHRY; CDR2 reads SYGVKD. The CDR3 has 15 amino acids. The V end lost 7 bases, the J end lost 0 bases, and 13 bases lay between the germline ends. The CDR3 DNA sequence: TGTGCCATCAATAAAGGGGTTAGCTCCTACAATGAGCAGTTCTTC. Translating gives CAINKGVSSYNEQFF.

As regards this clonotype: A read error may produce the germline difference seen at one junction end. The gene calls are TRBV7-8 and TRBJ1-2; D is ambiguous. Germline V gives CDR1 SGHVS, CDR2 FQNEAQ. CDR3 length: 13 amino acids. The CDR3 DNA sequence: TGTGCCAGCAGCTTAAAGCAGGATGTTGGTTATGCCTTC. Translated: CASSLKQDVGYAF.

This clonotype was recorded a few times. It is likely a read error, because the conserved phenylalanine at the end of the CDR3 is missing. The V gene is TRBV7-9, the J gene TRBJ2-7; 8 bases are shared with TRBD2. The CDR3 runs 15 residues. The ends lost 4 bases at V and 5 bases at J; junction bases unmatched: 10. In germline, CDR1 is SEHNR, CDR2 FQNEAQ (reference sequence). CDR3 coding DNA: TGTGCCAGCAGCTGGAGAGACAGCGGGGGCCACGAGCAGTACCTC. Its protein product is CASSWRDSGGHEQYL.

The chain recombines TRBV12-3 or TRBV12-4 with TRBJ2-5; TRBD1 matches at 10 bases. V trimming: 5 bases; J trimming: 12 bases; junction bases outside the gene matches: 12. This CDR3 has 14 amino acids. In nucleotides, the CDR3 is TGTGCCAGCAGTCGCGGGACAGGGGCCCCAAGGGAGTACTTC. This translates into CASSRGTGAPREYF.

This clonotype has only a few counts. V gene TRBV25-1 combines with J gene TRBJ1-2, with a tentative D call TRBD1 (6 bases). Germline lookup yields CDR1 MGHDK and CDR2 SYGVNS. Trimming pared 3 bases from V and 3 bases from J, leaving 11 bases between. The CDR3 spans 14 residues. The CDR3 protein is CASSEGAGDYGYTF. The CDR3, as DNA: TGTGCCAGCAGTGAGGGGGCAGGGGACTATGGCTACACCTTC.

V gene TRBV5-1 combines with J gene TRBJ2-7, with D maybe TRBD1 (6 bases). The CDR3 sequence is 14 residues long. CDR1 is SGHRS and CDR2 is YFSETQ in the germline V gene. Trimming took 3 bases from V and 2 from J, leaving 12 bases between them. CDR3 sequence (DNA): TGCGCCAGCAGCTCGACAGGAACCCCCTACGAGCAGTACTTC. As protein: CASSSTGTPYEQYF.

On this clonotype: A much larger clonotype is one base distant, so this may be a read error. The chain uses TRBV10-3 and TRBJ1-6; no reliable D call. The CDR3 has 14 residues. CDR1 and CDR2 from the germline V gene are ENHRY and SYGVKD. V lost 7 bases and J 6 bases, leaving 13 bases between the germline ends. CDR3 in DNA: TGTGCCATCAACTCGCAGGTTTCTAATTCACCCCTCCACTTT. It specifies CAINSQVSNSPLHF.

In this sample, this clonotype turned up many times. CDR3 sequence: CASSFNTGTPTSTDTQYF. The CDR3 DNA reads TGTGCCAGCAGCTTCAACACAGGGACTCCAACTAGCACAGATACGCAGTATTTT. This chain links TRBV13 with TRBJ2-3; the D call may be TRBD1 or TRBD2 (6 bases each). V lost 3 bases to trimming and J lost 0 bases, with 19 bases between them. The CDR3 runs 18 residues. Germline V gives CDR1 PRHDT, CDR2 FYEKMQ (reference sequence).

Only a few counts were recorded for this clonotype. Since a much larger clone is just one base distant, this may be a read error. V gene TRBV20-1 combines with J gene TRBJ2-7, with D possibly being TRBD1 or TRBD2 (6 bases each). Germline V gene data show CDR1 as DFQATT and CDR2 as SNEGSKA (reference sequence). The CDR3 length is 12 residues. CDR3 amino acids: CSTSSGGDEQYF. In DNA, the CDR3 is TGCAGTACTAGTTCCGGGGGCGACGAGCAGTACTTC.

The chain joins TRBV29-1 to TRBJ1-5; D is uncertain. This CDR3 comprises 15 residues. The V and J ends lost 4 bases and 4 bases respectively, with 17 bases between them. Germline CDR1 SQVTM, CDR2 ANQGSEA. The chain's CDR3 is CSVAETGVGNQPQHF. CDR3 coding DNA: TGCAGCGTTGCCGAGACTGGGGTTGGTAATCAGCCCCAGCATTTT.

CDR3 sequence (DNA): TGTGCCAGCAGTCTGGATCCCACCGGGGAGCTGTTTTTT. Translated: CASSLDPTGELFF. The gene calls are TRBV11-3 and TRBJ2-2; no reliable D call. The V end lost 6 bases, the J end lost 4 bases, and 9 bases lay between the germline ends. Germline CDR1 is SGHNT and CDR2 is YENEEA. The CDR3 is 13 residues long. The variable domain in full, completed from reference TRBV11-3 and TRBJ2-2, reads EAGVVQSPRYKIIEKKQPVAFWCNPISGHNTLYWYLQNLGQGPELLIRYENEEAVDDSQLPKDRFSAERLKGVDSTLKIQPAELGDSAVYLCASSLDPTGELFFGEGSRLTVL.